This T cell receptor beta chain was profiled in a study of T cell responses to AZD1222 COVID-19 vaccine. Study results and limitations: Repertoires were collected only later (after the peak T cell response had occurred). Elevations in Spike-specific TCR breadth and depth followed administration of two AZD1222 doses. The donor cohort was predominantly white British with a female majority, and clonal diversity may have been underestimated.

The CDR3 is made up of 16 amino acids. Between the trimmed V and J ends, which lost 3 bases and 1 base, there was a span of 14 bases. Germline assignment: CDR1 SGHDN and CDR2 FVKESK. The table came from immunoSEQ multiplex PCR; TCRdb's copy has only in-frame clones and leaves some out. Here the sample spans around 130,000 clones, 88% being singletons. A remark on this clone: The antigen remains undetermined.

The V call is TRBV14, the J call TRBJ2-3; a possible D gene is TRBD1 (5 bases). The material sequenced was peripheral blood, taken on day 0 of AZD1222 vaccination. The source is an adult in good health. The CDR3, as DNA: TGTGCCAGCAGCCAGTATCCCAGCAGGGGCACAGATACGCAGTATTTT. Translating gives CASSQYPSRGTDTQYF. Full variable domain (outside the CDR3, taken from reference TRBV14 and TRBJ2-3): EAGVTQFPSHSVIEKGQTVTLRCDPISGHDNLYWYRRVMGKEIKFLLHFVKESKQDESGMPNNRFLAERTGGTYSTLKVQPAELEDSGVYFCASSQYPSRGTDTQYFGPGTRLTVL.